The rows below give T cell receptor beta chains drawn from one sample of a study of OX40 agonist ivuxolimab in advanced cancers. Measured with immunoSEQ multiplex PCR; TCRdb has only the in-frame clones, and not every one. In the table there are tens of thousands of clones, around 86% of which are singletons. The input for sequencing was CD4+ or CD8+ T cells sorted from blood, taken in a trial of the OX40 agonist ivuxolimab. The receptors here all came from an adult with an advanced solid tumor such as melanoma, head and neck, liver or kidney cancer. Each CDR3 is given with its conserved first and last residue. Fields, in order: V gene, J gene, clone size, D gene, CDR3 DNA, CDR3 protein. D genes are given only for firm matches. Size tells how often a clone was seen (once, few, many) or the class of an expanded clone, and some rows leave it out.

TRBV9	TRBJ1-1	NA	NA	TGTGCCAGCAGCGTAAGGGTGGCGAACACTGAAGCTTTCTTT	CASSVRVANTEAFF
TRBV9	TRBJ2-2	NA	NA	TGTGCCAGCAGCCCGCGCCTTAGCGTTTCCACCGGGGAGCTGTTTTTT	CASSPRLSVSTGELFF
TRBV27	TRBJ1-4	NA	NA	TGTGCCAGCAGAAGACAACTTGCAACTAATGAAAAACTGTTTTTT	CASRRQLATNEKLFF
TRBV19	TRBJ2-5	once	NA	TGTGCCAGTAGTACGCACTCGGGACTTTTGGGGGAGACCCAGTACTTC	CASSTHSGLLGETQYF
TRBV11-3	TRBJ2-5	NA	NA	TGTGCCAGCAGCTTTGGGCCGTCGGAGACCCAGTACTTC	CASSFGPSETQYF
TRBV7-3	TRBJ1-2	NA	NA	TGTGCCAGCAGCCCCTCGGAAGGGGGGGGCTACACCTTC	CASSPSEGGGYTF
TRBV5-6	TRBJ2-7	NA	NA	TGTGCCAGCTCCCGGACGGGTCCCTACGAGCAGTACTTC	CASSRTGPYEQYF
TRBV18	TRBJ1-5	NA	NA	TGTGCCAGCTCCACGGGGGTAGATCAGCCCCAGCATTTT	CASSTGVDQPQHF
TRBV21-1	TRBJ1-5	NA	NA	TGTGCCAGCAGCCCTGTGGGGAGCAATCAGCCCCAGCATTTT	CASSPVGSNQPQHF
TRBV6-5	TRBJ1-1	NA	TRBD1	TGTGCCAGCAGAGACAGGGAACGCACTGAAGCTTTCTTT	CASRDRERTEAFF
TRBV15	TRBJ1-3	NA	NA	TGTGCCACCTCACTCTCTGGAAACACCATATATTTT	CATSLSGNTIYF
TRBV30	TRBJ1-2	NA	NA	TGTGCCTGGACGGGCAGATCGTATGGCTACACCTTC	CAWTGRSYGYTF
TRBV10-3	TRBJ2-4	NA	TRBD1	TGTGCCATCACCCCGGGACAGGACAAAAACATTCAGTACTTC	CAITPGQDKNIQYF
TRBV28	TRBJ1-1	NA	NA	TGTGCCAGCAGTTTGGGGACAAAGAATCCCGAAGCTTTCTTT	CASSLGTKNPEAFF
TRBV5-1	TRBJ2-4	NA	TRBD2	TGCGCCAGCAGCGTAACCCCGGGAGGGAACATTCAGTACTTC	CASSVTPGGNIQYF
TRBV2	TRBJ2-1	NA	TRBD2	TGTGCCAGCAGGCGGCGGGAGGGAGCCTACAATGAGCAGTTCTTC	CASRRREGAYNEQFF
TRBV5-1	TRBJ1-4	NA	NA	TGCGCCAGCAGCTTAGGACAGCGAACAACTAATGAAAAACTGTTTTTT	CASSLGQRTTNEKLFF
TRBV11-3	TRBJ2-1	NA	NA	TGTGCCAGCAGCCGGCAGGGTATTAACGATGAGCAGTTCTTC	CASSRQGINDEQFF
TRBV2	TRBJ2-3	NA	NA	TGTGCCAGCAGTAACCTCCGGCTTCCACGCACAGATACGCAGTATTTT	CASSNLRLPRTDTQYF
TRBV6-5	TRBJ1-2	NA	NA	TGTGCCAGCAGTTACTCAGGGGGAGGGGGCTACACCTTC	CASSYSGGGGYTF
TRBV7-2	TRBJ1-1	NA	TRBD1	TGTGCCAGCAGCCCCCCAGGGGGAATGAACACTGAAGCTTTCTTT	CASSPPGGMNTEAFF
TRBV5-1	TRBJ2-3	few	NA	TGCGCCAGCAGCTTGGGGCTTAACACAGATACGCAGTATTTT	CASSLGLNTDTQYF
TRBV28	TRBJ1-4	NA	TRBD1	TGTGCCAGCAGTTCCGGGGGACAGGGTGCAACTAATGAAAAACTGTTTTTT	CASSSGGQGATNEKLFF
TRBV5-1	TRBJ2-3	NA	NA	TGCGCCAGCAGCTTGGACATTTATAGCACAGATACGCAGTATTTT	CASSLDIYSTDTQYF
TRBV15	TRBJ1-4	NA	NA	TGTGCCACCAGCCTAAAGCGGAAGGACGTCGGAAAACTGTTTTTT	CATSLKRKDVGKLFF
TRBV19	TRBJ1-4	NA	NA	TGTGCCAGTGGACCGTATGCAACTAATGAAAAACTGTTTTTT	CASGPYATNEKLFF
TRBV19	TRBJ2-5	NA	NA	TGTGCCAGTAGTATAGGTGGGCGCCACCAAGAGACCCAGTACTTC	CASSIGGRHQETQYF
TRBV18	TRBJ1-1	NA	NA	TGTGCCAGCTCACCAGGTGATGGGGGCTCAGCTTTCTTT	CASSPGDGGSAFF
TRBV5-1	TRBJ1-2	once	NA	TGCGCCAGCAGCTTGGACACCGCGGGTGGCTACACCTTC	CASSLDTAGGYTF